Here is one T cell receptor beta chain with its context. Its antigen is not identified. The CDR3 extends over 14 amino acids. The germline V gene encodes CDR1 MDHEN and CDR2 SYDVKM. V shed 5 bases, J shed 5 bases, and the junction held 8 bases outside the gene matches. The PCR used 60 Vbeta and 13 Jbeta primers. This table comes from immunoSEQ multiplex PCR, and its TCRdb copy is limited to in-frame clones, with some not included. The repertoire includes over 150,000 clones, roughly 77% of them detected once, and 1.5% to 2% sits in the top ten. This record comes from a study of cytomegalovirus exposure and HLA in healthy donors. Study-wide results and limits: For most TCR beta V segments, an earlier analysis put the productive rate at about 90% or about 30% of the time. Sequencing likely produced, as an artifact, a cluster of highly shared sequence variants.

This receptor was taken from a woman under 30 in good health and CMV-seronegative. This sequence joins TRBV28 and TRBJ2-7, with TRBD2 matching over 8 bases. Sequenced material: PBMCs. The CDR3 reads CASSPWTSRDEQYF. In nucleotides, the CDR3 is TGTGCCAGCAGTCCATGGACTAGCCGGGACGAGCAGTACTTC.